Reported below is one TCR beta chain. The data stem from a study of blood T cell repertoires in COVID-19. Sequencing used immunoSEQ multiplex PCR; TCRdb keeps in-frame clones, though not all of them. The sample gives tens of thousands of clones, 80% to 90% of which show up once; roughly 12% is in the top ten. Germline V CDR1 and CDR2: MNHNY, SVGAGI (reference sequence). The ends were cut back, 1 base at V and 7 bases at J, with 16 bases in the middle. There are 16 residues in the CDR3. The TCR sequence derives from a human donor with active COVID-19. The donor label of this sample is uncertain. V usage is TRBV6-6 and J usage is TRBJ1-4; no clear D. Material for sequencing was peripheral blood. The CDR3 DNA reads TGTGCCAGCAGTTACTATATAACGGGGTTTAGTGAAAAACTGTTTTTT. The encoded protein is CASSYYITGFSEKLFF.